This TCR beta chain was obtained from a study of T cell responses to AZD1222 COVID-19 vaccine. Study in general: Pooling covered second doses at about 4 or about 12 weeks. Study conclusions and caveats: Nearly half of spike-specific TCRs reportedly target unmutated variant regions. Clonal diversity was possibly underestimated; the donors were predominantly white British and more often female. Seropositivity was recorded at baseline in only six AZD1222 recipients.

A word on this clone: The antigen is undetermined.

Germline V gene lookup returns CDR1 MNHEY and CDR2 SVGAGI. V dropped 6 bases and J dropped 2 bases, with 16 bases sitting between them. This CDR3 comprises 15 residues. The method was immunoSEQ multiplex PCR; TCRdb's version includes in-frame clones alone and lacks a portion of them. The repertoire consists of more than 100,000 clones, with 85% to 95% occurring once and the leading ten covering 1.5% to 2%. The sequencing used peripheral blood, collected on day 0 of AZD1222 vaccination. The receptor was derived from an adult in good health. The V and J genes are TRBV6-5 and TRBJ1-2; TRBD1 might be the D (6 bases). This CDR3 reads CASRPRQATNYGYTF. In DNA form, the CDR3 reads TGTGCCAGCAGACCCCGACAGGCCACCAACTATGGCTACACCTTC.